The sample holds a few counts of the clone carrying this T cell receptor beta chain. Assignment of participants to cohorts was predicated upon participant-reported clinical history. This sample was included in a study of blood T cell repertoires in COVID-19. Overall study: Researchers got acute and convalescent COVID-19 samples from the United States, Italy and Spain.

The CDR3 loop spans 13 amino acids. The germline V gene encodes CDR1 SGDLS and CDR2 YYNGEE. The germline V and J ends were trimmed by 0 bases and 9 bases, with 10 bases remaining between them. In the authors' workflow: Estimation of nucleated cell counts was performed using reference gene primer amplification. Data came from immunoSEQ multiplex PCR; TCRdb stores just in-frame clones and leaves some out. The D gene and trimming were derived from the DNA, and the V and J assignments and clone size from that table. There are hundreds of thousands of clones in the sample; around 88% occur only once, and approximately 2% lies in the top ten.

The specimen sequenced was PBMCs or T cells enriched from blood (not recorded which). The TCR originated in a woman in her fifties or sixties who had recovered from COVID-19. The chain has TRBV9 and TRBJ1-3; D uncertain. The CDR3 DNA is TGTGCCAGCAGCGTAGGAGGAGACCCCACCATATATTTT. Translating it yields CASSVGGDPTIYF.